The 8 T cell receptor beta chains presented below share a single source sample, sequenced in a study of T-cell reconstitution after alpha-beta-depleted transplantation in children. A library of TCRbeta sequences, prepared with unique molecular identifiers, was generated. TCRdb re-called the PCR reads with MiXCR, one entry per CDR3 protein. The table lists more than 200,000 distinct CDR3 sequences, 17% of them singletons. This material consisted of PBMCs, mostly from graft donor cells, taken 360 days after TCRalphabeta/CD19-depleted stem cell transplant. The receptors derive from a male patient between 2 and 10 years old who had a stem cell transplant for acute lymphoblastic leukemia, so the T cells may come from the graft donor.

The V and J genes are TRBV30 and TRBJ1-1; 7 bases agree with TRBD1. Germline assignment: CDR1 GTSNPN and CDR2 SVGIG (reference sequence). With 3 bases clipped from V and 3 bases from J, the junction kept 10 bases outside the gene matches. The CDR3 contains 15 residues. This CDR3 reads CAWRGLTGWYTEAFF. The CDR3 DNA is TGTGCCTGGAGGGGATTGACAGGGTGGTACACTGAAGCTTTCTTT.

This clonotype was seen a handful of times. This chain connects TRBV5-1 to TRBJ1-1; TRBD1 agrees at 9 bases. This CDR3 is 14 amino acids long. Germline CDR1 and CDR2: SGHRS and YFSETQ. The ends lost 7 bases at V and 2 bases at J; junction bases unmatched: 6. Written as DNA, the CDR3 is TGCGCCAGCCTTGGGACAGGGAATAACACTGAAGCTTTCTTT. This encodes CASLGTGNNTEAFF.

This clonotype was found a few times. The chain couples TRBV12-3 or TRBV12-4 to TRBJ1-1; 10 bases line up with TRBD1. V gave up 7 bases and J gave up 4 bases; unmatched junction bases: 6. This CDR3 region has 14 residues. The CDR3 bases are TGTGCCAGCAACCCGACAGGGGGCCGCACTGAAGCTTTCTTT. It is translated as CASNPTGGRTEAFF.

This clonotype was seen more than once but under ten times. The J gene is TRBJ2-7, the V gene TRBV7-2; 8 bases match TRBD2. This CDR3 is 15 amino acids long. J lost 3 bases, V lost 5 bases, and 9 bases had no gene match. The germline gives CDR1 SGHTA, CDR2 FQGNSA. The CDR3: CASSPGGAKLYEQYF. Written as DNA, the CDR3 is TGTGCCAGCAGCCCCGGGGGGGCCAAGCTCTACGAGCAGTACTTC.

This clonotype was counted between two and nine times. This chain links TRBV24-1 with TRBJ2-4; tentatively, D is TRBD1 or TRBD2 (5 bases each). CDR3 length equals 11 residues. Germline V CDR1 and CDR2: KGHDR, SFDVKD. V was cut by 4 bases and J by 15 bases, with 12 bases left in between. CDR3 protein: CATSDTGTMYF. In DNA form, the CDR3 reads TGTGCCACCAGTGACACCGGGACGATGTACTTC.

This clonotype has only a few counts. The chain links TRBV19 to TRBJ1-1; D is perhaps TRBD1 (6 bases). V lost 7 bases and J 4 bases, leaving 25 bases between the germline ends. The CDR3 runs 17 residues. Germline lookup yields CDR1 LNHDA and CDR2 SQIVND (reference sequence). CDR3 region: CASTHTGLGGLGTEAFF. DNA of the CDR3: TGTGCCAGTACCCATACCGGGCTTGGGGGGCTGGGCACTGAAGCTTTCTTT.

This chain connects TRBV5-1 to TRBJ2-1; 7 bases agree with TRBD2. Losses at the gene ends were 5 bases for V and 7 bases for J; bases not matched to a gene: 18. Germline V gene sequence: CDR1 SGHRS, CDR2 YFSETQ. There are 17 residues in the CDR3. The CDR3 DNA follows: TGCGCCAGCAGAAGAGATGTCGGGTTAGCGGGTGAGAATGAGCAGTTCTTC. Translating it yields CASRRDVGLAGENEQFF.

This chain joins TRBV5-1 and TRBJ2-7; 8 nucleotides agree with TRBD2. Trimming removed 5 bases from V and 4 bases from J; junction bases left unmatched: 11. CDR3 length: 15 residues. The V gene's germline CDR1 is SGHRS and CDR2 YFSETQ. In DNA, the CDR3 is TGCGCCAGCAGTCGGCGGGGGGTATCACAGTACGAGCAGTACTTC. Translating it yields CASSRRGVSQYEQYF.